This TCR beta chain was sequenced during a study of cytomegalovirus exposure and HLA in healthy donors. The PCR contained 60 Vbeta and 13 Jbeta primers. Sequencing was performed with immunoSEQ multiplex PCR; in TCRdb, only in-frame clones are kept and a portion is missing. The sample lists over 110,000 clones; around 79% were seen once. The count of this clone is one. This TCR was sampled from a female donor in good health and CMV-seronegative. Sequences were obtained from PBMCs.

CDR3 residues: CATSVGGTDTQYF. The CDR3 DNA follows: TGTGCCACCTCAGTGGGGGGGACAGATACGCAGTATTTT. This sequence joins TRBV10-3 and TRBJ2-3, with 7 bases matching TRBD2. Germline assignment: CDR1 ENHRY and CDR2 SYGVKD. The CDR3 extends over 13 amino acids. Unmatched junction bases numbered 7, after V lost 10 bases and J lost 3 bases.